The 12 T cell receptor beta chains given below trace back to one sample, sequenced in a study of blood T cell repertoires in COVID-19 (dated by TCRdb to 2020 to 2021). Libraries were prepared through the immunoSEQ multiplex PCR assay. TCRdb mirrors the immuneACCESS table, restricted to in-frame sequences. Some clones are absent from its copies; in checked studies, under half trace to an unresolved V gene, and the reason for the others is unknown. This sample is represented by more than 95,000 clones; about nine tenths of them were singletons. The ten largest clones represent roughly 8.2% of the sample. The sequenced sample was peripheral blood. The receptors originated from a human donor in a cohort sampled during active COVID-19.

The chain has TRBV7-3 and TRBJ1-2, with a possible D match to TRBD1 (6 bases). Germline V lookup: CDR1 SGHTA, CDR2 FQGTGA. The CDR3 extends over 14 amino acids. V lost 5 bases to trimming and J lost 8 bases, with 18 bases between them. CDR3 nucleotides: TGTGCCAGCAGCGAACAGGGACCCATGGGAGGCTACACCTTC. Encoded protein: CASSEQGPMGGYTF.

This clone has only a few counts. This sequence joins TRBV5-4 and TRBJ2-1, with D maybe TRBD1 (6 bases). The CDR3 sequence is 12 residues long. Trimming took off 2 bases at V and 7 bases at J, with 7 bases between the two ends. Germline V gene sequence: CDR1 SGHNT, CDR2 YYREEE (reference sequence). This CDR3 is CASSLQGNEQFF. The CDR3, as DNA: TGTGCCAGCAGCTTACAGGGAAATGAGCAGTTCTTC.

V is TRBV11-2 and J is TRBJ1-6, with D tentatively TRBD1 (5 bases). From germline, CDR1 is SGHAT and CDR2 FQNNGV. The CDR3 is 16 amino acids. Trimming removed 1 base from V and 1 base from J, with 8 bases in between. For the CDR3, the DNA is TGTGCCAGCAGCTTAGTGGCAGGGTCCTATAATTCACCCCTCCACTTT. Translating gives CASSLVAGSYNSPLHF.

The gene calls are TRBV7-9 and TRBJ2-5; 8 bases map to TRBD1. CDR1 and CDR2 from the germline V gene are SEHNR and FQNEAQ (reference sequence). This CDR3 has 14 residues. Losses at the gene ends were 2 bases for V and 5 bases for J; bases not matched to a gene: 4. CDR3 in DNA: TGTGCCAGCAGCTTACAGGGGGCTATCGAGACCCAGTACTTC. The encoded protein is CASSLQGAIETQYF.

The CDR3 bases are TGCGCCAGCAGCTTGGCCCCAGGTACTGAAGCTTTCTTT. Protein product: CASSLAPGTEAFF. The V call is TRBV5-1, the J call TRBJ1-1; D is ambiguous. CDR1 is SGHRS, CDR2 YFSETQ, per germline. V dropped 0 bases and J dropped 5 bases, with 8 bases sitting between them. The CDR3 length is 13 residues.

The genes are TRBV5-1 and TRBJ2-2; 11 bases fit TRBD1. The CDR3 has 15 residues. CDR1 is SGHRS and CDR2 is YFSETQ in the germline V gene. With V trimmed by 3 bases and J by 6 bases, 4 bases remained unmatched. CDR3 region: CASSSDRGRPGELFF. The CDR3 DNA sequence: TGCGCCAGCAGCTCGGACAGGGGGCGTCCCGGGGAGCTGTTTTTT.

This rearrangement joins TRBV25-1 to TRBJ1-2; 7 bases match TRBD1. Trimming cost V 6 bases and J 6 bases; bases outside gene matches: 4. The CDR3 extends over 12 amino acids. Looked up from germline, CDR1 is MGHDK and CDR2 is SYGVNS. CDR3 loop: CASRGQSHGYTF. The CDR3 nucleotides are TGTGCCAGCAGGGGACAGTCCCATGGCTACACCTTC.

V is TRBV3-1 (or the pseudogene TRBV3-2) and J is TRBJ2-1, with 11 bases identical to TRBD2. The germline V gene encodes CDR1 LGHDT and CDR2 YNNKEL (reference sequence). With 1 base clipped from V and 1 base from J, the junction kept 9 bases outside the gene matches. The CDR3 is made up of 19 amino acids. The CDR3 DNA sequence: TGTGCCAGCAGCCAAGTGTTAGCGGGAGGGCCAGGTTCCTACAATGAGCAGTTCTTC. This encodes CASSQVLAGGPGSYNEQFF.

The CDR3 here is CASSSRAGGNQPQHF. The DNA of the CDR3 is TGTGCCAGCAGCTCCCGGGCAGGGGGCAATCAGCCCCAGCATTTT. This sequence joins TRBV7-2 and TRBJ1-5, with TRBD1 as a possible D gene (6 bases). The CDR3 covers 15 residues. In germline, CDR1 is SGHTA, CDR2 FQGNSA. The germline V and J ends were trimmed by 4 bases and 2 bases, with 12 bases remaining between them.

V is TRBV19 and J is TRBJ2-1; a possible D gene is TRBD2 (6 bases). The CDR3 totals 12 residues. V lost 3 bases and J lost 10, with 10 bases in between. Looked up from germline, CDR1 is LNHDA and CDR2 is SQIVND (reference sequence). CDR3 nucleotides: TGTGCCAGTAGTATCCCAGGGAGGGAGCAGTTCTTC. It encodes CASSIPGREQFF. The whole variable domain, filled in from reference TRBV19 and TRBJ2-1, reads DGGITQSPKYLFRKEGQNVTLSCEQNLNHDAMYWYRQDPGQGLRLIYYSQIVNDFQKGDIAEGYSVSREKKESFPLTVTSAQKNPTAFYLCASSIPGREQFFGPGTRLTVL.

The chain carries TRBV15 and TRBJ2-5; D is unclear. CDR1 and CDR2 (germline): LNHNV, YYDKDF (reference sequence). Trimming shortened V by 0 bases and J by 10 bases, and 21 bases separated the two germline ends. The CDR3 runs to 16 residues. CDR3 DNA sequence: TGTGCCACCAGCAGAGATTTAATGATTACCGGAGAAGGCCAGTACTTC. This encodes CATSRDLMITGEGQYF.

The chain combines TRBV11-3 with TRBJ2-3; 11 bases are shared with TRBD2. The CDR3 is 18 residues long. With 0 bases clipped from V and 6 bases from J, the junction kept 11 bases outside the gene matches. The V gene's germline CDR1 is SGHNT and CDR2 YENEEA. CDR3 nucleotide sequence: TGTGCCAGCAGCTTAGAGGGGGTGACTCTAGCGGGAGGTGATACGCAGTATTTT. Encoded protein: CASSLEGVTLAGGDTQYF.